This is a list of T cell receptor beta chains from one sample in a study of blood T cell repertoires in COVID-19. Here immunoSEQ multiplex PCR was the method, and the copy in TCRdb shows in-frame clones only, minus some. The table has around 230,000 clones, about 87% seen once. The sequenced sample consisted of PBMCs or T cells enriched from blood (not recorded which). These TCRs come from a middle-aged woman with acute COVID-19. Each CDR3 is given with its conserved first and last residue. D genes are given only for firm matches. Clone size, where shown, is once, few, many, or a class for clones that have expanded.

>14|TRBV7-2|TRBJ1-4|TRBD1|.
CASSPGQGIEKLFF
TGTGCCAGCAGCCCGGGACAGGGGATTGAAAAACTGTTTTTT
>17|TRBV4-3|TRBJ2-1|TRBD2|.
CASSRTVTSGSYNEQFF
TGCGCCAGCAGCCGGACCGTGACTAGCGGGAGCTACAATGAGCAGTTCTTC
>16|TRBV9|TRBJ2-1|.|.
CASSVETSQHYNEQFF
TGTGCCAGCAGCGTAGAGACTAGTCAGCACTACAATGAGCAGTTCTTC
>15|TRBV19|TRBJ2-1|.|.
CASSFEIGAYNEQFF
TGTGCCAGTAGTTTCGAAATAGGGGCCTACAATGAGCAGTTCTTC
>15|TRBV5-1|TRBJ1-2|TRBD1|.
CASSLETGVHYGYTF
TGCGCCAGCAGCTTGGAAACAGGGGTTCACTATGGCTACACCTTC
>15|TRBV7-5|TRBJ2-5|.|.
CARSWDYCGWETQYF
TGTGCCAGAAGCTGGGACTACTGCGGGTGGGAGACCCAGTACTTC
>15|TRBV6-5|TRBJ2-1|.|.
CASSSGDGTYNEQFF
TGTGCCAGCAGTAGCGGAGATGGGACCTACAATGAGCAGTTCTTC
>14|TRBV9|TRBJ1-5|TRBD1|.
CASSVGDSDQPQHF
TGTGCCAGCAGCGTGGGGGACAGTGATCAGCCCCAGCATTTT
>11|TRBV24-1|TRBJ2-1|TRBD2|.
CATSDSLAVFF
TGTGCCACCAGTGATTCGCTAGCGGTGTTCTTC
>14|TRBV19|TRBJ2-1|.|.
CASATGVTYNEQFF
TGTGCCAGTGCTACGGGGGTAACATACAATGAGCAGTTCTTC
>16|TRBV5-4|TRBJ1-2|.|.
CASSTSVKGGFDGYTF
TGTGCCAGCAGCACCTCGGTGAAGGGGGGGTTTGATGGCTACACCTTC
>15|TRBV7-2|TRBJ2-3|.|.
CASSLGGSRADTQYF
TGTGCCAGCAGCTTAGGAGGGAGTAGGGCAGATACGCAGTATTTT
>16|TRBV18|TRBJ2-7|TRBD1|.
CASSPPGQTKLYEQYF
TGTGCCAGCTCACCTCCGGGACAGACAAAATTGTACGAGCAGTACTTC
>15|TRBV4-2|TRBJ1-5|.|few
CASSQAAGSNQPQHF
TGTGCCAGCAGCCAAGCGGCAGGGAGCAATCAGCCCCAGCATTTT
>16|TRBV9|TRBJ1-1|TRBD1|.
CASSVSRGQLNTEAFF
TGTGCCAGCAGCGTAAGCCGGGGACAGCTGAACACTGAAGCTTTCTTT
>15|TRBV10-1|TRBJ1-3|.|.
CASSASGDKGNTIYF
TGCGCCAGCAGTGCCTCGGGAGACAAAGGAAACACCATATATTTT
>16|TRBV7-9|TRBJ2-5|TRBD1|once
CASSTYGSRGQETQYF
TGTGCCAGCAGCACCTATGGCTCCAGGGGGCAAGAGACCCAGTACTTC
>14|TRBV10-2|TRBJ1-6|.|.
CASRPTDYNSPLHF
TGCGCCAGCAGGCCGACAGATTATAATTCACCCCTCCACTTT
>15|TRBV14|TRBJ1-4|.|.
CASSHLTGFNEKLFF
TGTGCCAGCAGCCATCTAACAGGGTTTAATGAAAAACTGTTTTTT
>13|TRBV29-1|TRBJ1-3|TRBD1|.
CSVGTGAGNTIYF
TGCAGCGTCGGGACAGGAGCTGGAAACACCATATATTTT
>14|TRBV3-1/TRBV3-2|TRBJ2-3|.|.
CASSPRGSTDTQYF
TGTGCCAGCAGCCCTCGAGGAAGCACAGATACGCAGTATTTT
>16|TRBV24-1|TRBJ1-5|TRBD1|few
CATSDRGGAGNQPQHF
TGTGCCACCAGTGATAGAGGGGGCGCCGGCAATCAGCCCCAGCATTTT
>14|TRBV18|TRBJ1-5|.|.
CASSGGGLSQPQHF
TGTGCCAGCTCAGGCGGGGGACTTAGTCAGCCCCAGCATTTT
>15|TRBV2|TRBJ1-2|.|.
CASSENTDSNYGYTF
TGTGCCAGCAGTGAAAATACTGACTCGAACTATGGCTACACCTTC
>16|TRBV5-4|TRBJ2-1|TRBD2|.
CASSLAGAGGRNEQFF
TGTGCCAGCAGCTTGGCGGGTGCGGGGGGTAGGAATGAGCAGTTCTTC
>14|TRBV2|TRBJ1-4|.|.
CASSYREGNEKLFF
TGTGCCAGCAGTTACAGGGAGGGTAATGAAAAACTGTTTTTT
>16|TRBV5-8|TRBJ2-1|TRBD1|.
CASSPGTGFTYNEQFF
TGTGCCAGCAGCCCTGGGACAGGGTTCACTTACAATGAGCAGTTCTTC
>14|TRBV19|TRBJ2-1|TRBD2|.
CASTGLAGGGEQFF
TGTGCCAGTACAGGCCTAGCGGGAGGAGGTGAGCAGTTCTTC
>14|TRBV4-1|TRBJ1-4|TRBD1|.
CASAGQAGGEKLFF
TGCGCCAGCGCTGGACAGGCGGGGGGGGAAAAACTGTTTTTT
>13|TRBV11-3|TRBJ2-5|TRBD1|once
CASSWGTGETQYF
TGTGCCAGCAGCTGGGGGACAGGAGAGACCCAGTACTTC
>14|TRBV6-4|TRBJ2-3|.|.
CASRVTTVAHTQYF
TGTGCCAGCAGGGTCACTACTGTAGCCCATACGCAGTATTTT
>14|TRBV29-1|TRBJ2-5|.|.
CSVGRSAGQETQYF
TGCAGCGTTGGTCGTTCGGCGGGGCAAGAGACCCAGTACTTC
>14|TRBV11-3|TRBJ2-2|.|once
CASSRGQGLGELFF
TGTGCCAGCAGCCGAGGGCAGGGGCTCGGGGAGCTGTTTTTT
>15|TRBV5-6|TRBJ1-1|.|.
CASSLEAGRTTEAFF
TGTGCCAGCAGCTTGGAAGCAGGGAGGACCACTGAAGCTTTCTTT
>16|TRBV7-9|TRBJ2-2|.|.
CASTPGGSTNTGELFF
TGTGCCAGCACCCCGGGGGGCTCCACTAACACCGGGGAGCTGTTTTTT
>17|TRBV4-3|TRBJ1-6|TRBD1|few
CASSQVIQGAKNSPLHF
TGCGCCAGCAGCCAAGTAATCCAGGGGGCTAAGAATTCACCCCTCCACTTT
>14|TRBV7-9|TRBJ2-3|TRBD2|few
CASSLEGLADTQYF
TGTGCCAGCAGCTTAGAAGGACTAGCAGATACGCAGTATTTT
>13|TRBV6-5|TRBJ1-1|.|.
CASRGQTNTEAFF
TGTGCCTCTCGAGGGCAGACGAACACTGAAGCTTTCTTT
>16|TRBV7-9|TRBJ2-2|.|.
CASSLIILTNTGELFF
TGTGCCAGCAGCTTAATAATTCTTACGAACACCGGGGAGCTGTTTTTT
>16|TRBV7-9|TRBJ2-2|.|.
CASSLATVANTGELFF
TGTGCCAGCAGCTTAGCGACAGTGGCGAACACCGGGGAGCTGTTTTTT
>15|TRBV27|TRBJ2-1|.|.
CASSLSGGPINEQFF
TGTGCCAGCAGTTTATCGGGAGGCCCTATCAATGAGCAGTTCTTC
>15|TRBV7-8|TRBJ2-1|.|.
CASSIGGPRGNEQFF
TGTGCCAGCAGCATAGGAGGTCCACGGGGCAATGAGCAGTTCTTC
>15|TRBV4-3|TRBJ2-1|TRBD2|.
CASSQLAGGDNEQFF
TGCGCCAGCAGCCAGTTAGCGGGGGGGGACAATGAGCAGTTCTTC
>16|TRBV11-2|TRBJ1-1|TRBD1|.
CASSVHRGNMNTEAFF
TGTGCCAGCAGCGTCCACAGGGGTAACATGAACACTGAAGCTTTCTTT
>13|TRBV2|TRBJ2-1|.|few
CAGEYRAGNEQFF
TGTGCCGGGGAGTACAGGGCGGGCAATGAGCAGTTCTTC
>16|TRBV6-1|TRBJ1-3|.|.
CASSEARQYSGNTIYF
TGTGCCAGCAGTGAAGCGCGGCAGTACTCTGGAAACACCATATATTTT